This T cell receptor (beta chain) is from a study of Ad26.COV2.S vaccination and SARS-CoV-2 variants. Study outcomes and limitations: Breadth of non-spike TCRs did not differ between vaccinees and placebo recipients. Substantial breadth in spike-specific CD8+ and CD4+ T cell responses was reportedly seen after vaccination.

Looked up from germline, CDR1 is LGHDT and CDR2 is YNNKEL (reference sequence). This CDR3 has 16 residues. Trimming stripped 1 base from V and 0 bases from J, with 11 bases between. Produced via immunoSEQ multiplex PCR; TCRdb's table is partial and in-frame only. The table has about 350,000 clones, roughly 94% seen once. A note on this clone: What it recognizes is unknown.

This specimen consisted of peripheral blood, obtained after recovery from COVID-19. The rearrangement joins TRBV3-1 (or the pseudogene TRBV3-2) to TRBJ2-3; either TRBD1 or TRBD2 may supply D (5 bases each). This TCR derives from a human donor who had recovered from COVID-19. The DNA of the CDR3 is TGTGCCAGCAGCCAAGGAGGGGTCCTTAGCACAGATACGCAGTATTTT. This sequence encodes CASSQGGVLSTDTQYF.